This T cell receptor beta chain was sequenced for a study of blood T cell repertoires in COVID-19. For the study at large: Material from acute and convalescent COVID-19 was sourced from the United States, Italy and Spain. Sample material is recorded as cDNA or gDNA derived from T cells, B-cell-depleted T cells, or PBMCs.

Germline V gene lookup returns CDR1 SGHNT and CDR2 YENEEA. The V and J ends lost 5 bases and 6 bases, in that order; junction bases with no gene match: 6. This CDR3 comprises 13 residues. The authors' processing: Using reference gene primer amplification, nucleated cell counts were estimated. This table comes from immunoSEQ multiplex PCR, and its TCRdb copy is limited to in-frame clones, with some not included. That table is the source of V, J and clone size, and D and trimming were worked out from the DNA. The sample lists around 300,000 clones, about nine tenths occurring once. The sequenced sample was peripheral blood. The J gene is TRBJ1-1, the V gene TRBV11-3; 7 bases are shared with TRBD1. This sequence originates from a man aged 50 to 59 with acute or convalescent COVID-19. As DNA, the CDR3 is TGTGCCAGCAGCATGACAGGGACGCCTGAAGCTTTCTTT. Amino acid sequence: CASSMTGTPEAFF. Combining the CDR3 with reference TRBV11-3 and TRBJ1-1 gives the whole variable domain EAGVVQSPRYKIIEKKQPVAFWCNPISGHNTLYWYLQNLGQGPELLIRYENEEAVDDSQLPKDRFSAERLKGVDSTLKIQPAELGDSAVYLCASSMTGTPEAFFGQGTRLTVV.